This entry is about one T cell receptor beta chain. These data belong to a study of CD8 T cells in Susac syndrome. Random hexamers primed reverse transcription of about 0.45 to 1 ug RNA. One entry per CDR3 protein, called by TCRdb with MiXCR from the immunoSEQ multiplex PCR reads. This table has around 130,000 distinct CDR3 sequences, around 94% appearing once. Germline loops: CDR1 MNHEY, CDR2 SVGEGT. V was shortened by 4 bases and J by 1 base, with 11 bases between the two germline ends. There are 14 residues in the CDR3. V usage is TRBV6-2 or TRBV6-3 and J usage is TRBJ2-7, with D maybe TRBD1 (5 bases). The sequenced sample was CD4+ T cells from PBMCs. The origin of this receptor is a human donor with multiple sclerosis. CDR3 nucleotides: TGTGCCAGCAGTTCCCCGACAGCATCCTACGAGCAGTACTTC. Its protein product is CASSSPTASYEQYF.